Listed below are T cell receptor beta chains from one sample, sequenced in a study of cytomegalovirus exposure and HLA in healthy donors. Here immunoSEQ multiplex PCR was the method, and the copy in TCRdb shows in-frame clones only, minus some. The sample lists roughly 130,000 clones, roughly 80% seen once, with over 2% in the top ten. Sequencing was performed on PBMCs. The receptor source for this set is a woman aged 40 to 55 in good health and CMV-seropositive. Both conserved end residues are part of each CDR3. D genes are given only for firm matches. The size of a clone is reported for some rows only, either as once, few or many, or as a class for expanded clones.

size,V,J,D,CDR3,DNA
.,TRBV19,TRBJ2-7,TRBD1,CASSPYGTAPYEQYF,TGTGCCAGTAGTCCTTACGGGACAGCCCCCTACGAGCAGTACTTC
.,TRBV7-2,TRBJ2-7,.,CASSLTATYEQYF,TGTGCCAGCAGCCTTACAGCTACCTACGAGCAGTACTTC
.,TRBV7-3,TRBJ2-3,.,CASSLTLLDTQYF,TGTGCCAGCAGCTTAACATTATTAGATACGCAGTATTTT
.,TRBV7-9,TRBJ1-4,.,CASSEGQGSEKLFF,TGTGCCAGCAGCGAAGGGCAGGGTAGCGAAAAACTGTTTTTT
once,TRBV5-1,TRBJ1-1,TRBD1,CASSPGGTGGRWTEAFF,TGCGCCAGCAGCCCCGGCGGGACAGGGGGAAGATGGACTGAAGCTTTCTTT
.,TRBV19,TRBJ2-7,TRBD2,CASSLGTSGSYEQYF,TGTGCCAGTAGTTTAGGGACTAGCGGTTCCTACGAGCAGTACTTC
.,TRBV6-5,TRBJ1-1,.,CASILTQGSEAFF,TGTGCCAGCATCTTGACCCAGGGCTCTGAAGCTTTCTTT
few,TRBV2,TRBJ2-3,TRBD2,CASSEGLAGPQDTQYF,TGTGCCAGCAGTGAAGGACTAGCGGGGCCTCAGGATACGCAGTATTTT
.,TRBV5-1,TRBJ2-7,.,CASSLGGAEQYF,TGCGCCAGCAGCTTGGGGGGAGCCGAGCAGTACTTC
once,TRBV9,TRBJ1-2,.,CASSVEGRRYTF,TGTGCCAGCAGCGTAGAAGGGAGGCGCTACACCTTC
.,TRBV19,TRBJ1-2,TRBD1,CASRATGSNYGYTF,TGTGCCAGTAGGGCGACAGGGTCTAACTATGGCTACACCTTC
.,TRBV5-4,TRBJ1-1,TRBD1,CASNRQGLNTEAFF,TGTGCCAGCAACCGACAGGGATTGAACACTGAAGCTTTCTTT
.,TRBV19,TRBJ1-3,.,CASSIDRSLVSGNTIYF,TGTGCCAGTAGTATAGATCGCAGCCTAGTCTCTGGAAACACCATATATTTT
.,TRBV9,TRBJ1-1,TRBD1,CASSVLDRAGEAFF,TGTGCCAGCAGCGTACTGGACAGGGCGGGTGAAGCTTTCTTT
.,TRBV6-1,TRBJ2-5,TRBD1,CASSENRGASGTQYF,TGTGCCAGCAGTGAAAACAGGGGCGCCTCCGGGACCCAGTACTTC
.,TRBV29-1,TRBJ2-7,.,CSVGADSYEQYF,TGCAGCGTTGGGGCAGACTCCTACGAGCAGTACTTC
few,TRBV14,TRBJ1-1,.,CASSQVRGGKYTEAFF,TGTGCCAGCAGCCAAGTACGGGGAGGAAAATACACTGAAGCTTTCTTT
few,TRBV9,TRBJ2-4,.,CASSVGGRENIQYF,TGTGCCAGCAGCGTAGGTGGCAGGGAAAACATTCAGTACTTC
.,TRBV4-3,TRBJ2-3,TRBD2,CASSQSATGTSDLTDTQYF,TGCGCCAGCAGCCAATCCGCAACAGGGACTAGCGACCTCACAGATACGCAGTATTTT
.,TRBV28,TRBJ2-4,TRBD2,CASSGTSVDIQYF,TGTGCCAGCAGTGGGACTAGTGTAGACATTCAGTACTTC
.,TRBV9,TRBJ2-7,TRBD1,CASSADPTGGTGEGEQYF,TGTGCCAGCAGCGCTGACCCCACGGGGGGGACAGGGGAGGGCGAGCAGTACTTC
.,TRBV19,TRBJ1-5,.,CASSMKGGLGQPQHF,TGTGCCAGTAGTATGAAAGGAGGTTTGGGGCAGCCCCAGCATTTT
.,TRBV7-2,TRBJ1-5,.,CASSLVRSQNSNQPQHF,TGTGCCAGCAGCTTAGTGCGGAGTCAGAATAGCAATCAGCCCCAGCATTTT
.,TRBV7-8,TRBJ2-6,.,CASNEEGASGANVLTF,TGTGCCAGCAACGAAGAGGGCGCCTCTGGGGCCAACGTCCTGACTTTC
once,TRBV6-5,TRBJ2-2,.,CASRRGKGAGELFF,TGTGCCAGCAGGCGCGGGAAAGGGGCCGGGGAGCTGTTTTTT
.,TRBV27,TRBJ1-1,.,CASSLRQVHTEAFF,TGTGCCAGCAGTTTGAGACAGGTTCACACTGAAGCTTTCTTT
.,TRBV7-2,TRBJ1-4,.,CASSRDITTNEKLFF,TGTGCCAGCAGCCGGGACATTACAACTAATGAAAAACTGTTTTTT
.,TRBV2,TRBJ1-4,.,CASSPLGGIWEKLFF,TGTGCCAGCAGCCCCCTGGGGGGGATTTGGGAAAAACTGTTTTTT
.,TRBV5-1,TRBJ1-2,.,CASGAGLTLGGYTF,TGCGCCAGTGGGGCAGGTCTAACTTTAGGTGGCTACACCTTC
.,TRBV2,TRBJ1-1,TRBD1,CASSDRTGETAFF,TGTGCCAGCAGCGACAGGACAGGGGAGACGGCTTTCTTT
few,TRBV18,TRBJ1-5,TRBD1,CASSPSGGDQPQHF,TGTGCCAGCTCACCGTCAGGGGGAGATCAGCCCCAGCATTTT
.,TRBV27,TRBJ1-5,.,CASRPLGGNQPQHF,TGTGCCAGCAGGCCGTTGGGCGGCAATCAGCCCCAGCATTTT
.,TRBV15,TRBJ1-2,TRBD1,CATSRDEQGLGYTF,TGTGCCACCAGCAGAGACGAACAGGGGCTTGGCTACACCTTC
.,TRBV11-2,TRBJ2-3,.,CASSPTGPDTQYF,TGTGCCAGCAGCCCTACAGGGCCAGATACGCAGTATTTT
.,TRBV5-1,TRBJ1-2,.,CASSLGQTDYGYTF,TGCGCCAGCAGCCTAGGACAGACGGACTATGGCTACACCTTC
.,TRBV29-1,TRBJ1-2,TRBD1,CSVVWTGGRGGYTF,TGCAGCGTTGTGTGGACAGGGGGCAGAGGTGGCTACACCTTC
.,TRBV4-3,TRBJ1-2,.,CASSQDPRTNYGYTF,TGCGCCAGCAGCCAAGATCCCAGGACAAACTATGGCTACACCTTC